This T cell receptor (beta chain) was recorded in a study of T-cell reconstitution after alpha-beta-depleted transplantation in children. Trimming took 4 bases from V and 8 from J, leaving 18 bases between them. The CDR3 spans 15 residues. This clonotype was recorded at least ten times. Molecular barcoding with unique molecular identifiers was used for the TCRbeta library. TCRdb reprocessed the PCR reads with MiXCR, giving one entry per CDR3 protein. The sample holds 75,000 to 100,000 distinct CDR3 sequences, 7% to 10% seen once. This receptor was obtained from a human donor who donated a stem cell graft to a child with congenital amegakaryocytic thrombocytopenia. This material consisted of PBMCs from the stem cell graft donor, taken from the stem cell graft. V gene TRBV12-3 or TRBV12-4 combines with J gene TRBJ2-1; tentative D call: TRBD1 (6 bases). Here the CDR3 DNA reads TGTGCCAGCAGTTCATGGCAGGGGATTAGGGATGAGCAGTTCTTC. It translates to CASSSWQGIRDEQFF.